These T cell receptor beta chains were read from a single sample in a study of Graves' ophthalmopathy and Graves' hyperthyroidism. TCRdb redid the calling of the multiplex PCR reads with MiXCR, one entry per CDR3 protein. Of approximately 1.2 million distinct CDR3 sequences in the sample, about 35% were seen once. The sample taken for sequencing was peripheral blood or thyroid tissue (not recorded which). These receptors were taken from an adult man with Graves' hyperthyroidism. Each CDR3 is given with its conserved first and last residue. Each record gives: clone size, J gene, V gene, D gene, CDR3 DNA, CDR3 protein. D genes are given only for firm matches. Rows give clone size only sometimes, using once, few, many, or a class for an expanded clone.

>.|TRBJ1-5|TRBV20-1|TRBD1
TGCAGTGCTGCGGACGGGACAGGGGAACAGCCCCAGCATTTT
CSAADGTGEQPQHF
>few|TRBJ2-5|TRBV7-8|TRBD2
TGTGCCAGCAGCTTAAGAGGCCCTAGCGGGGCACAAGAGACCCAGTACTTC
CASSLRGPSGAQETQYF
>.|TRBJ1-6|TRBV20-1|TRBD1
TGCAGTGCCGCGGGCGAGGACAGGGCACGGGATTCACCCCTCCACTTT
CSAAGEDRARDSPLHF
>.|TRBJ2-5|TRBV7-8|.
TGTGCCAGCAGTCGTAGCGCCCAAGAGACCCAGTACTTC
CASSRSAQETQYF
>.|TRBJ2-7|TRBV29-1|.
TGCAGCGTTGAATTTAGCGTAGAGATAAGGTCCGAGCAGTACTTC
CSVEFSVEIRSEQYF
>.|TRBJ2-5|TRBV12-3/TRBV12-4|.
TGTGCCAGCAGCCCACAGGGCATCGAGGAGACCCAGTACTTC
CASSPQGIEETQYF
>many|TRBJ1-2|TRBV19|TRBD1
TGTGCCAGTAGCCAGAACAGGGGGCAGATGAACTATGGCTACACCTTC
CASSQNRGQMNYGYTF
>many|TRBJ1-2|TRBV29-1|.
TGCAGCGTTGCCTCAGGGGTGACATATGGCTACACCTTC
CSVASGVTYGYTF
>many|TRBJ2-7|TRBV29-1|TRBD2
TGCAGCGTTGAGGGAGGGGCTCGCGAGCAGTACTTC
CSVEGGAREQYF
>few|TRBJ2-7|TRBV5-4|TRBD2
TGTGCCAGCAGCCCGGGAGCGGGAGCGTACGAGCAGTACTTC
CASSPGAGAYEQYF
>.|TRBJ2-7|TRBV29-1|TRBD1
TGCAGCGTTGAAACGGGACAGACTCGCTACGAGCAGTACTTC
CSVETGQTRYEQYF
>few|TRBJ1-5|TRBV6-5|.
TGTGCCAGCAGTGCTGCCCCATTTCGGGAGGGCAATCAGCCCCAGCATTTT
CASSAAPFREGNQPQHF
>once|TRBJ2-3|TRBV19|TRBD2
TGTGCCAGTAGGCGGGGGGCTGGCACAGATACGCAGTATTTT
CASRRGAGTDTQYF
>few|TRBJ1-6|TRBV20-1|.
TGCAGTGCTAGAGATCTCTCGCTAGCTGGGAATTCACCCCTCCACTTT
CSARDLSLAGNSPLHF
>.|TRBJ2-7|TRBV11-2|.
TGTGCCAGCAGTTTATCTCCCGGGAAGACCTACGAGCAGTACTTC
CASSLSPGKTYEQYF
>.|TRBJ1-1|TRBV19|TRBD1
TGTGCCAGTAGTATTGCGTGGACAGGGGAAGCTTTCTTT
CASSIAWTGEAFF
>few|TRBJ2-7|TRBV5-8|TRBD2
TGTGCCAGCAGCCAGACTAGCGGGAGGGCCGTATCCTACGAGCAGTACTTC
CASSQTSGRAVSYEQYF
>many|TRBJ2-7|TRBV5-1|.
TGCGCCAGCAGCGAGGGCCTAGCGCACGAGCAGTACTTC
CASSEGLAHEQYF
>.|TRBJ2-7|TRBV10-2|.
TGCGCCAGCAGTGAGTCGAAGTCGCGGTGGATCAGCTCCTACGAGCAGTACTTC
CASSESKSRWISSYEQYF
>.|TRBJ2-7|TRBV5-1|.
TGCGCCAGCAGCTTGACCTCAACACCAGGGCTTTTTTCGGGCTACGAGCAGTACTTC
CASSLTSTPGLFSGYEQYF
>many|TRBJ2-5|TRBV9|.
TGTGCCAGCAGCCCCCGTTCGAGGGAAGAGACCCAGTACTTC
CASSPRSREETQYF
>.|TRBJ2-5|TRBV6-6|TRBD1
TGTGCCAGCAGTACAGCCGGGACAGGGGGCCAGACCCAGTACTTC
CASSTAGTGGQTQYF
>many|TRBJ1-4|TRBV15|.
TGTGCCACCAGCAGAGCCTCGGAGATAATTGAAAAACTGTTTTTT
CATSRASEIIEKLFF
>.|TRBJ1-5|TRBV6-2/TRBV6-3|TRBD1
TGTGCCTCAATCGAAGGAACAGGGGCCAGTCAGCCCCAGCATTTT
CASIEGTGASQPQHF
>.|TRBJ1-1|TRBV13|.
TGTGCCAGCAGCCCCGCGGCAGGGGAGAACACTGAAGCTTTCTTT
CASSPAAGENTEAFF
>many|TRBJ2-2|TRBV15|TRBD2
TGTGCCACCAGCCCCCGAACTAGCGTGAACACCGGGGAGCTGTTTTTT
CATSPRTSVNTGELFF
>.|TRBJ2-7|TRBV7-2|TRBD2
TGTGCCAGTACCCCACTTTTCCCTAGCGGAAGCTCCTACGAGCAGTACTTC
CASTPLFPSGSSYEQYF
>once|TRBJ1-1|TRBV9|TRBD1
TGTGCCAGCAGCGCTGGGACAGGGAAGGGATCTGAAGCTTTCTTT
CASSAGTGKGSEAFF
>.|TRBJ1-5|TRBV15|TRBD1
TGTGCCACCAGCAGGCCAGACAGGGGCAATCAGCCCCAGCATTTT
CATSRPDRGNQPQHF
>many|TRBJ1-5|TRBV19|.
TGTGCCAGTAGTATAGGACAGCTGAGCAATCAGCCCCAGCATTTT
CASSIGQLSNQPQHF
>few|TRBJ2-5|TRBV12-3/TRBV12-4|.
TGTGCCAGCAGTTTAGGCGGGCCGGGAGAGACCCAGTACTTC
CASSLGGPGETQYF
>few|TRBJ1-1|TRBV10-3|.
TGTGCCAGCAGTTACGGGCAGGGTTGGACTGAAGCTTTCTTT
CASSYGQGWTEAFF
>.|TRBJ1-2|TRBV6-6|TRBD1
TGTGCCAGCAGTCTAGCCCGACAGGGTTGGGATGGCTACACCTTC
CASSLARQGWDGYTF
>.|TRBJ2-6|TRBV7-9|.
TGTGCCAGCAGTTTTGGCGAATCGGCTGGGGCCAACGTCCTGACTTTC
CASSFGESAGANVLTF
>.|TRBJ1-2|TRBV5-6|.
TGTGCCAGCACCTTGCCTCCTAACTATGGCTACACCTTC
CASTLPPNYGYTF
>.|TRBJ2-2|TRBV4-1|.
TGCGCCAGCAGCCATTCCCAGGAGTTGTCCGGGGAGCTGTTTTTT
CASSHSQELSGELFF
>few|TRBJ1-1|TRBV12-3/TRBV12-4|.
TGTGCCAGCAGCCCGAGGGTGGTTGAAGCTTTCTTT
CASSPRVVEAFF
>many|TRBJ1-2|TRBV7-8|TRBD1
TGTGCCAGCAGCTTGTCCGGGACAGGTAGTCTCACCTTC
CASSLSGTGSLTF
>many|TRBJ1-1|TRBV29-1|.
TGCAGCTCCCACCGAGGGGGTAACACTGAAGCTTTCTTT
CSSHRGGNTEAFF
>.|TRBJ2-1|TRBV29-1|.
TGCAGCGTTGAAGGAGTGAATGAGCAGTTCTTC
CSVEGVNEQFF
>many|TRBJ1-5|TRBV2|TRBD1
TGTGCCAGCAGTGATGGACAGGGCACGGGTCAGCCCCAGCATTTT
CASSDGQGTGQPQHF
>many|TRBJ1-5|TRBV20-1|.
TGCAGTGCTAAAGGGAATAGCAATCAGCCCCAGCATTTT
CSAKGNSNQPQHF
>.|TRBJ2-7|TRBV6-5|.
TGTGCCAGCAGTTACGGGGGAGTCCCCTACGAGCAGTACTTC
CASSYGGVPYEQYF
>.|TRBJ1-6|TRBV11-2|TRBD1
TGTGCCAGCAGCTTCGAGGGGGCGCGCGGTAATTCACCCCTCCACTTT
CASSFEGARGNSPLHF
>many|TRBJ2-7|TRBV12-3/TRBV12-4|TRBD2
TGTGCCAGCAGCGAAGCGGGAGAACTCTACGAGCAGTACTTC
CASSEAGELYEQYF
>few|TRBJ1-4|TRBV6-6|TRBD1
TGTGCCAGCACATACTCCGGGACAGGGCGGGAAAAACTGTTTTTT
CASTYSGTGREKLFF
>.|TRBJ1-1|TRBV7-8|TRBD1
TGTGCCAGCAGCCGAGGGGACAGGGTGGACACTGAAGCTTTCTTT
CASSRGDRVDTEAFF
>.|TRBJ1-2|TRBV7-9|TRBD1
TGTGCCAGCAGTTGCGACAGGGGAGGATATCACTATGGCTACACCTTC
CASSCDRGGYHYGYTF
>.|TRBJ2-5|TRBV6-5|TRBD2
TGTGCCAGCATTCCGGGACTACTCCAAGAGACCCAGTACTTC
CASIPGLLQETQYF
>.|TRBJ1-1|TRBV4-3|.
TGCGCCAGCAGCCTAAGACGGTTTATGAACACTGAAGCTTTCTTT
CASSLRRFMNTEAFF
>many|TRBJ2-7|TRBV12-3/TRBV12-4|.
TGTGCCAGCAGGCCGACAGGACAAACGTACGAGCAGTACTTC
CASRPTGQTYEQYF
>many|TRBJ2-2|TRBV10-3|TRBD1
TGTGCCATCAGTACCCCGACAGGGCCGGGGGAGCTGTTTTTT
CAISTPTGPGELFF
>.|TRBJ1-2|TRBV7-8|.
TGTGCCAGCAGCTTTGATAGCGGGACAATATTTTCTTATGGCTACACCTTC
CASSFDSGTIFSYGYTF
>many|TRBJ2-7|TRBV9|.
TGTGCCAGCAGCGACGACAGTCTCTCCTACGAGCAGTACTTC
CASSDDSLSYEQYF
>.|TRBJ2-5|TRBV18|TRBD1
TGTGCCAGCTCACTCGTGACAGGGGGAGGCCAAGAGACCCAGTACTTC
CASSLVTGGGQETQYF
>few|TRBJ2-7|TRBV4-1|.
TGCGCCAGCAGCCAACTACAATACAAGGAGGCTCCCGGCGAGCAGTACTTC
CASSQLQYKEAPGEQYF
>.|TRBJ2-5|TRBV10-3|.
TGTGCCATCAGTGAGTCGGCAGGGGTAGATCAGCCCCAGTACTTC
CAISESAGVDQPQYF
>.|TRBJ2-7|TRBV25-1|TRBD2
TGTGCCAGCAGCTCCGGGACTAGCGGGACCCTCTACGAGCAGTACTTC
CASSSGTSGTLYEQYF
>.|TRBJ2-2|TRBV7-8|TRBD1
TGTGCCAGTAAAGGGACAGAGAACACCGGGGAGCTGTTTTTT
CASKGTENTGELFF
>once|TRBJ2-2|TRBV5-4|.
TGTGCCAGCAGCTTCATACTGGACAGATTGAACACCGGGGAGCTGTTTTTT
CASSFILDRLNTGELFF